These 8 T cell receptor beta chains share one sample of origin, sequenced in a study of T-cell reconstitution after alpha-beta-depleted transplantation in children. Unique molecular identifiers were built into the TCRbeta library. TCRdb analysed the PCR reads with MiXCR anew, one entry per CDR3 protein. The repertoire holds some 300,000 distinct CDR3 sequences, with over 7.5% as singletons. No antigen is known for these receptors. General observations from the study: From newly produced T cells came most of the T-cell counts and diversity one year after transplant.

Sequencing used peripheral blood, obtained 360 days after TCRalphabeta/CD19-depleted stem cell transplant. The receptors stem from a female patient aged 2-15 years who had a stem cell transplant for Fanconi anemia, so the T cells may come from the graft donor.

Ten or more counts support this clonotype. The rearrangement joins TRBV12-3 or TRBV12-4 to TRBJ2-1; D is ambiguous. With 6 bases removed from V and 4 bases from J, the gap between germline ends came to 7 bases. There are 12 residues in the CDR3. The CDR3 nucleotides read TGTGCCAGCAGGGACGGTTACAATGAGCAGTTCTTC. Translating gives CASRDGYNEQFF.

There are many counts of this clonotype. This chain connects TRBV7-2 to TRBJ2-5, with TRBD2 identical over 7 bases. The germline CDR1 and CDR2 sequences are SGHTA and FQGNSA. The CDR3 has 15 amino acids. The trim removed 4 bases at V and 4 bases at J, leaving 9 bases unmatched. The CDR3 sequence is CASSSIRTSGETQYF. The CDR3 DNA is TGTGCCAGCAGCTCCATCCGGACTAGTGGAGAGACCCAGTACTTC.

This clonotype came up many times. The chain is built from TRBV27 and TRBJ2-4; 9 bases map to TRBD1. This CDR3 spans 17 amino acids. Germline CDR1 MNHEY, CDR2 SMNVEV (reference sequence). V dropped 5 bases and J dropped 6; count of bases not matched to a gene: 14. This CDR3 is CASSKRVRDRVLNIQYF. The CDR3 DNA reads TGTGCCAGCAGTAAGAGAGTCCGGGACAGGGTTTTAAACATTCAGTACTTC.

This clonotype was detected ten times or more. The chain is built from TRBV12-3 or TRBV12-4 and TRBJ1-1; the D gene is possibly TRBD1 (5 bases). The CDR3 covers 14 residues. Trimming pared 7 bases from V and 0 bases from J, leaving 12 bases between. The CDR3, as DNA: TGTGCCAGCACCTCAGGGACGGTGAACACTGAAGCTTTCTTT. Translating gives CASTSGTVNTEAFF.

V usage is TRBV6-1 and J usage is TRBJ2-7; D might be TRBD1 or TRBD2, each matching 5 bases. This CDR3 region has 15 residues. Germline V gene sequence: CDR1 MNHNS, CDR2 SASEGT. Trimming stripped 6 bases from V and 0 bases from J, with 15 bases between. The CDR3 region has the DNA TGTGCCAGCAGCTGGGGGTTTGTCGCCTCCTACGAGCAGTACTTC. As protein: CASSWGFVASYEQYF.

This clonotype has ten or more counts. The chain has TRBV27 and TRBJ2-3; no reliable D call. Germline V lookup: CDR1 MNHEY, CDR2 SMNVEV (reference sequence). The CDR3 runs 18 residues. Trimming stripped 1 base from V and 1 base from J, with 18 bases between. The chain's CDR3 is CASSLYPPRFPGTDTQYF. DNA for the CDR3: TGTGCCAGCAGTTTATACCCCCCACGATTTCCGGGCACAGATACGCAGTATTTT.

In its sample, this clonotype was seen a few times. This sequence joins TRBV13 and TRBJ2-7, with D perhaps matching TRBD1 (5 bases). This CDR3 is built from 14 residues. Trimming cost V 3 bases and J 1 base, with 10 bases left between them. Looked up from germline, CDR1 is PRHDT and CDR2 is FYEKMQ (reference sequence). The CDR3 bases are TGTGCCAGCAGCTTTGGGGCCGTATCCTACGAGCAGTACTTC. It translates to CASSFGAVSYEQYF. The full variable domain, its missing parts supplied by reference TRBV13 and TRBJ2-7, is AAGVIQSPRHLIKEKRETATLKCYPIPRHDTVYWYQQGPGQDPQFLISFYEKMQSDKGSIPDRFSAQQFSDYHSELNMSSLELGDSALYFCASSFGAVSYEQYFGPGTRLTVT.

This clonotype appeared a few times. The chain employs TRBV4-2 and TRBJ1-5; 10 bases line up with TRBD1. Trimming cost V 5 bases and J 6 bases; bases outside gene matches: 10. CDR1 and CDR2 from the germline V gene are LGHNA and YNFKEQ. The length of the CDR3 is 16 residues. CDR3 bases: TGTGCCAGCAGCAAGAGCTGGGACAGGGGCGCTCAGCCCCAGCATTTT. Residues: CASSKSWDRGAQPQHF.